This T cell receptor (beta chain) was documented in a study of T cells in Graves' hyperthyroidism and ophthalmopathy. This clonotype was counted ten times or more. Antigen specificity is unknown. Overall study results and limits: The authors' 13 V-J model separated ophthalmopathy from stable hyperthyroidism.

V lost 0 bases to trimming and J lost 1 base, with 10 bases between them. This CDR3 has 15 amino acids. Looked up from germline, CDR1 is GTSNPN and CDR2 is SVGIG (reference sequence). RNA transcripts gave rise to amplified TCR beta CDR3 regions. HTBI primers were used for first-round RT-PCR of the TCR CDR3. MiXCR, applied by TCRdb to the multiplex PCR reads, yields one record per CDR3 protein. This sample has 550,000 to 650,000 distinct CDR3 sequences, with about 15% found just once. The clonotype originates from a woman between 35 and 50 years old with Graves' hyperthyroidism. What was sequenced was blood. The chain links TRBV30 to TRBJ1-3; D remains unclear. The CDR3 reads CAWSVMASSGNTIYF. For the CDR3, the DNA is TGTGCCTGGAGTGTAATGGCTTCTTCTGGAAACACCATATATTTT.